A single sample is the source of the 29 T cell receptor beta chains below, sequenced in a study of blood T cell repertoires in COVID-19 (TCRdb year 2020). Library method: the immunoSEQ multiplex PCR assay. TCRdb holds this immuneACCESS table with in-frame rearrangements only. Some clones are missing; in checked studies, unresolved V genes explain under half, and the rest has no known cause. The sample table lists over 150,000 clones, under 85% of them with a count of one. The ten largest clones add up to 6.9% of the sample. Source material: peripheral blood. The receptors originated from a man older than 75 with COVID-19, enrolled during active disease.

This chain joins TRBV5-1 and TRBJ1-1, with 8 bases matching TRBD1. The CDR3 covers 16 residues. The V gene's germline CDR1 is SGHRS and CDR2 YFSETQ. Trimming cost V 0 bases and J 6 bases; bases outside gene matches: 10. As DNA, the CDR3 is TGCGCCAGCAGCTTGGACGACAGGGGTGATGGTGCTGAAGCTTTCTTT. Protein sequence: CASSLDDRGDGAEAFF.

This chain links TRBV27 with TRBJ1-6, with unresolved D. V was cut by 5 bases and J by 7 bases, with 12 bases left in between. From germline, CDR1 is MNHEY and CDR2 SMNVEV (reference sequence). This CDR3 is built from 14 residues. The CDR3 loop is CASSRVAVNSPLHF. Here the CDR3 DNA reads TGTGCCAGCAGTCGGGTGGCGGTCAATTCACCCCTCCACTTT.

This sequence joins TRBV3-1 (or the pseudogene TRBV3-2) and TRBJ2-5; D possibly corresponds to TRBD2 (6 bases). There are 13 residues in the CDR3. With 1 base removed from V and 6 bases from J, the gap between germline ends came to 9 bases. Germline V gene data show CDR1 as LGHDT and CDR2 as YNNKEL (reference sequence). The CDR3 loop reads CASSQVTSKTQYF. The CDR3 DNA sequence: TGTGCCAGCAGCCAAGTAACTAGCAAGACCCAGTACTTC.

A few counts support this clone. The chain joins TRBV19 to TRBJ1-5; D is possibly TRBD1 (6 bases). V shed 1 base and J shed 6 bases, with 13 bases lying between them. The CDR3 has 15 residues. The germline CDR1 and CDR2 sequences are LNHDA and SQIVND (reference sequence). The CDR3 reads CASSIGQAPTQPQHF. As DNA, the CDR3 is TGTGCCAGTAGTATAGGACAGGCCCCCACTCAGCCCCAGCATTTT. The whole variable domain, filled in from reference TRBV19 and TRBJ1-5, reads DGGITQSPKYLFRKEGQNVTLSCEQNLNHDAMYWYRQDPGQGLRLIYYSQIVNDFQKGDIAEGYSVSREKKESFPLTVTSAQKNPTAFYLCASSIGQAPTQPQHFGDGTRLSIL.

The gene calls are TRBV5-1 and TRBJ2-2; D may be TRBD1 (8 bases). The CDR3 has 15 amino acids. Germline CDR1 and CDR2: SGHRS and YFSETQ. Trimming stripped 4 bases from V and 3 bases from J, with 13 bases between. The CDR3 loop reads CASSDTGGDTGELFF. Written as DNA, the CDR3 is TGCGCCAGCAGCGATACAGGGGGGGACACCGGGGAGCTGTTTTTT. Full variable domain (missing parts from reference TRBV5-1 and TRBJ2-2): KAGVTQTPRYLIKTRGQQVTLSCSPISGHRSVSWYQQTPGQGLQFLFEYFSETQRNKGNFPGRFSGRQFSNSRSEMNVSTLELGDSALYLCASSDTGGDTGELFFGEGSRLTVL.

The rearrangement joins TRBV28 to TRBJ1-5; D perhaps matches TRBD1 (5 bases). V was trimmed by 2 bases and J by 11 bases, leaving 16 bases between them. CDR1 is MDHEN, CDR2 SYDVKM, per germline. This CDR3 region has 14 residues. The CDR3 spells CASSLAGPLEAQHF. The CDR3 DNA is TGTGCCAGCAGTTTAGCAGGGCCCCTCGAGGCCCAGCATTTT.

This chain uses TRBV11-2 with TRBJ2-7; 9 positions agree with TRBD1. This CDR3 spans 16 amino acids. Trimming took 2 bases from V and 2 from J; bases not matched to a gene: 7. The germline V gene encodes CDR1 SGHAT and CDR2 FQNNGV. The CDR3 DNA sequence: TGTGCCAGCAGCTTACTTGCCGGGACAGGGACCTACGAGCAGTACTTC. This translates into CASSLLAGTGTYEQYF.

The gene calls are TRBV19 and TRBJ1-5; tentative D call: TRBD1 (5 bases). This CDR3 is built from 13 residues. V dropped 4 bases and J dropped 4 bases, with 8 bases sitting between them. Germline CDR1 and CDR2: LNHDA and SQIVND (reference sequence). CDR3 loop: CASSNRGNQPQHF. The CDR3 DNA reads as TGTGCCAGTAGTAACCGGGGGAATCAGCCCCAGCATTTT.

The V call is TRBV28, the J call TRBJ1-2; TRBD1 aligns across 8 bases. Germline V gene sequence: CDR1 MDHEN, CDR2 SYDVKM. V trimming: 5 bases; J trimming: 4 bases; junction bases outside the gene matches: 6. The CDR3 has 14 residues. As DNA, the CDR3 is TGTGCCAGCAGTAAACACAGGGGGAGCTATGGCTACACCTTC. Translated: CASSKHRGSYGYTF.

This sequence joins TRBV5-1 and TRBJ2-2, with 7 nucleotides matching TRBD1. Unmatched junction bases numbered 7, after V lost 4 bases and J lost 1 base. The CDR3 extends over 16 amino acids. Germline CDR1 reads SGHRS; CDR2 reads YFSETQ. The CDR3 reads CASSPRTGKNTGELFF. As DNA, the CDR3 is TGCGCCAGCAGCCCCAGGACAGGAAAGAACACCGGGGAGCTGTTTTTT.

This sequence joins TRBV9 and TRBJ2-5; the D gene is possibly TRBD2 (5 bases). Germline CDR1 and CDR2: SGDLS and YYNGEE. The CDR3 extends over 15 amino acids. The ends were cut back, 3 bases at V and 5 bases at J, with 17 bases in the middle. The DNA of the CDR3 is TGTGCCAGCAGCGATTCCCCCGTAGGCGGGGAGACCCAGTACTTC. It encodes CASSDSPVGGETQYF.

V gene TRBV3-1 (or the pseudogene TRBV3-2) combines with J gene TRBJ2-5; TRBD2 matches at 7 bases. In germline, CDR1 is LGHDT, CDR2 YNNKEL (reference sequence). The CDR3 spans 14 residues. The ends lost 4 bases at V and 5 bases at J; junction bases unmatched: 7. The CDR3 bases are TGTGCCAGCAGCCCGACTAGCCAGAAGGAGACCCAGTACTTC. Residues: CASSPTSQKETQYF.

The V call is TRBV7-9, the J call TRBJ2-7, with D maybe TRBD2 (5 bases). The CDR3 runs to 12 residues. From germline, CDR1 is SEHNR and CDR2 FQNEAQ (reference sequence). Trimming pared 0 bases from V and 8 bases from J, leaving 8 bases between. CDR3 sequence: CASSLALGKQYF. DNA for the CDR3: TGTGCCAGCAGCTTAGCCCTCGGGAAGCAGTACTTC. Full variable domain (remainder filled in from reference TRBV7-9 and TRBJ2-7): DTGVSQNPRHKITKRGQNVTFRCDPISEHNRLYWYRQTLGQGPEFLTYFQNEAQLEKSRLLSDRFSAERPKGSFSTLEIQRTEQGDSAMYLCASSLALGKQYFGPGTRLTVT.

The chain recombines TRBV29-1 with TRBJ2-1; 8 positions agree with TRBD1. The CDR3 runs to 14 residues. CDR1 and CDR2 from the germline V gene are SQVTM and ANQGSEA. V lost 8 bases, J lost 2 bases, and 8 bases stayed unmatched. This CDR3 is CSTRDRMTYNEQFF. DNA of the CDR3: TGCAGCACAAGGGACAGGATGACCTACAATGAGCAGTTCTTC.

V and J are TRBV5-1 and TRBJ2-7; D might be TRBD1 (5 bases). Trimming stripped 0 bases from V and 1 base from J, with 8 bases between. The V gene's germline CDR1 is SGHRS and CDR2 YFSETQ. This CDR3 region has 14 residues. The CDR3, as DNA: TGCGCCAGCAGCTTGGTACAGGAGTCCTACGAGCAGTACTTC. Protein: CASSLVQESYEQYF. Drawing the rest from reference TRBV5-1 and TRBJ2-7, the complete variable domain is KAGVTQTPRYLIKTRGQQVTLSCSPISGHRSVSWYQQTPGQGLQFLFEYFSETQRNKGNFPGRFSGRQFSNSRSEMNVSTLELGDSALYLCASSLVQESYEQYFGPGTRLTVT.

V usage is TRBV4-1 and J usage is TRBJ1-4, with D maybe TRBD1 (5 bases). CDR3 length equals 16 residues. CDR1 and CDR2 from the germline V gene are MGHRA and YSYEKL. Trimming stripped 4 bases from V and 0 bases from J, with 12 bases between. CDR3 amino acids: CASSLGTAATNEKLFF. CDR3 DNA sequence: TGCGCCAGCAGCCTTGGGACTGCTGCAACTAATGAAAAACTGTTTTTT.

V is TRBV3-1 (or the pseudogene TRBV3-2) and J is TRBJ2-3; 10 bases align to TRBD2. CDR1 LGHDT and CDR2 YNNKEL come from the germline V gene (reference sequence). CDR3 length equals 16 residues. The V segment lost 4 bases and the J segment 2 bases; nucleotides outside the gene matches: 6. The CDR3 spells CASSPMLAGATDTQYF. The CDR3 coding sequence is TGTGCCAGCAGCCCCATGCTAGCGGGGGCCACAGATACGCAGTATTTT.

The chain employs TRBV6-5 and TRBJ2-7; D remains unclear. The V gene lost 5 bases and the J gene lost 2 bases, with 13 bases spanning the gap. Germline loops: CDR1 MNHEY, CDR2 SVGAGI. The CDR3 extends over 14 amino acids. CDR3 amino acids: CASSNTMRAYEQYF. The CDR3 region has the DNA TGTGCCAGCAGTAATACCATGAGAGCCTACGAGCAGTACTTC.

The V and J genes are TRBV3-1 (or the pseudogene TRBV3-2) and TRBJ1-1, with D possibly being TRBD1 (5 bases). The CDR3 is made up of 15 amino acids. V lost 10 bases and J lost 1, with 19 bases in between. In germline, CDR1 is LGHDT, CDR2 YNNKEL (reference sequence). CDR3 amino acids: CATKRGRTTNTEAFF. The CDR3, as DNA: TGTGCCACCAAAAGGGGCCGGACAACGAACACTGAAGCTTTCTTT.

The J gene is TRBJ1-2, the V gene TRBV11-2; D remains unclear. Germline CDR1 is SGHAT and CDR2 is FQNNGV. The CDR3 consists of 15 residues. Trimming pared 0 bases from V and 7 bases from J, leaving 15 bases between. The CDR3 spells CASSLDRRSVGGYTF. The CDR3 nucleotides are TGTGCCAGCAGCTTAGATAGGAGGAGCGTGGGTGGCTACACCTTC.

V usage is TRBV2 and J usage is TRBJ2-7, with TRBD1 matching over 7 bases. Germline CDR1 SNHLY, CDR2 FYNNEI. The CDR3 loop spans 14 amino acids. V was pared by 0 bases and J by 7 bases, with 6 bases of the junction left unmatched. The CDR3 is CASSEAGGQTEQYF. The CDR3 region has the DNA TGTGCCAGCAGTGAAGCAGGGGGCCAGACTGAGCAGTACTTC.

J is TRBJ1-2 and V is TRBV7-9; 10 bases are a match to TRBD1. From germline, CDR1 is SEHNR and CDR2 FQNEAQ (reference sequence). Germline trimming cut 4 bases from V and 5 bases from J; bases unmatched to any gene: 1. The CDR3 sequence is 13 residues long. This chain's CDR3 is CASSWGQGYGYTF. CDR3 in DNA: TGTGCCAGCAGCTGGGGACAGGGGTATGGCTACACCTTC.

This clone was counted once. The chain is built from TRBV5-6 and TRBJ2-6; TRBD1 matches 8 bases. The CDR3 is 18 amino acids. J lost 3 bases, V lost 4 bases, and 12 bases had no gene match. Germline V gene lookup returns CDR1 SGHDT and CDR2 YYEEEE. CDR3 in DNA: TGTGCCAGCAGCCCCGACAGGGGCGCTTTTTTTGGGGCCAACGTCCTGACTTTC. Translation gives CASSPDRGAFFGANVLTF.

The CDR3 DNA reads TGTGCCAGCAGCTTAAACAGGGACTATGGCTACACCTTC. Translated: CASSLNRDYGYTF. The chain combines TRBV7-3 with TRBJ1-2; D may be TRBD1 (6 bases). V was pared by 1 base and J by 3 bases, with 6 bases between. This CDR3 is 13 amino acids long. Germline-derived CDR1 and CDR2 are SGHTA and FQGTGA.

With regard to this clone: A much larger clonotype is one base distant, so this may be a read error. The rearrangement joins TRBV6-1 to TRBJ2-3; 15 bases agree with TRBD2. The CDR3 length is 16 residues. After removal of 3 bases from V and 6 bases from J, the junction contained 4 bases not matched to a gene. Germline CDR1 is MNHNS and CDR2 is SASEGT. The CDR3 region has the DNA TGTGCCAGCAGTGAGGGACTAGCGGGGGGCCGGGATACGCAGTATTTT. Encoded protein: CASSEGLAGGRDTQYF.

The V call is TRBV6-5, the J call TRBJ2-3; 8 bases are shared with TRBD1. The CDR3 spans 13 residues. V was clipped by 6 bases and J by 10 bases; unmatched bases: 9. The germline V gene encodes CDR1 MNHEY and CDR2 SVGAGI. This CDR3 reads CASRRDRGAPQYF. The CDR3 nucleotides are TGTGCCAGCAGGCGCGACAGGGGCGCCCCGCAGTATTTT.

The rearrangement links TRBV3-1 (or the pseudogene TRBV3-2) to TRBJ2-3; TRBD2 matches 7 bases. Germline CDR1 and CDR2: LGHDT and YNNKEL (reference sequence). The V and J ends lost 0 bases and 1 base, in that order; junction bases with no gene match: 4. The CDR3 is 16 amino acids. The CDR3 bases are TGTGCCAGCAGCCAAGATGGCGCGGGGGGCACAGATACGCAGTATTTT. Protein product: CASSQDGAGGTDTQYF.

The chain links TRBV7-9 to TRBJ1-2, with D possibly matching TRBD1 (6 bases). The V and J ends lost 5 bases and 6 bases respectively, with 13 bases between them. The CDR3 is 13 residues long. Germline V gene data show CDR1 as SEHNR and CDR2 as FQNEAQ (reference sequence). In DNA, the CDR3 is TGTGCCAGCAGCCCGGGGCAGGGGAATGGCTACACCTTC. Translating gives CASSPGQGNGYTF.

The J gene is TRBJ2-7, the V gene TRBV19; TRBD1 agrees at 9 bases. V dropped 6 bases and J dropped 4; count of bases not matched to a gene: 13. CDR1 is LNHDA, CDR2 SQIVND, per germline (reference sequence). This CDR3 contains 16 residues. CDR3 sequence (DNA): TGTGCCAGTAGCAACCTATCAAGGACAGGGGATTACGAGCAGTACTTC. It is translated as CASSNLSRTGDYEQYF.